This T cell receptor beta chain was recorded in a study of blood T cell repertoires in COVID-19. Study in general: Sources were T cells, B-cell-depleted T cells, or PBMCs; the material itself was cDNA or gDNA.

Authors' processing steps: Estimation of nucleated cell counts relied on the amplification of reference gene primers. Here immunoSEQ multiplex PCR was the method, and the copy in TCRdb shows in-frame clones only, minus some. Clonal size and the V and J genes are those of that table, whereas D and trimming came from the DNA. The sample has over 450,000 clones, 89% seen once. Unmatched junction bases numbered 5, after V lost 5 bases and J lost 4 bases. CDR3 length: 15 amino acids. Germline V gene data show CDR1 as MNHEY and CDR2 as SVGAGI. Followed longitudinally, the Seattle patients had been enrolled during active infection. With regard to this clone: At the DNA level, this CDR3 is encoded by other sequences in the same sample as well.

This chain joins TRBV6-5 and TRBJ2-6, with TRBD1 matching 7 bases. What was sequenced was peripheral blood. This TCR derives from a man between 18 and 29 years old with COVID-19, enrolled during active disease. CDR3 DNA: TGTGCCAGCAGTAACAGGGGATCCGGGGCCAACGTCCTGACTTTC. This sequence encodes CASSNRGSGANVLTF.